The entry below describes one T cell receptor beta chain. What it binds is unknown. The treatment: over 15 received Ad26.COV2.S at low or high dose, single or two shots; roughly five received placebo; per-sample allocation not given. Vaccine and placebo recipients were sampled on day 63 after the first injection. The sample is drawn from a study of Ad26.COV2.S vaccination and SARS-CoV-2 variants. Germline V CDR1 and CDR2: SGHTA, FQGNSA. Trimming cost V 5 bases and J 6 bases; bases outside gene matches: 11. The CDR3 covers 16 residues. Measured with immunoSEQ multiplex PCR; TCRdb has only the in-frame clones, and not every one. This table holds about 420,000 clones, roughly 90% found once. Study results and limitations: Substantial breadth in spike-specific CD8+ and CD4+ T cell responses was reportedly seen after vaccination. Spike-specific TCR breadth in vaccine recipients exceeded that seen in placebo recipients.

The sequence derives from a person between 18 and 60 years old who received the Ad26.COV2.S COVID-19 vaccine or a placebo. The rearrangement links TRBV7-2 to TRBJ1-2; 11 bases agree with TRBD1. The starting material was peripheral blood, obtained in a trial of Ad26.COV2.S vaccine versus placebo. CDR3 protein: CASSLQGGTGGDGYTF. CDR3 DNA: TGTGCCAGCAGCCTACAGGGAGGGACAGGGGGAGATGGCTACACCTTC. The whole variable domain, filled in from reference TRBV7-2 and TRBJ1-2, reads GAGVSQSPSNKVTEKGKDVELRCDPISGHTALYWYRQSLGQGLEFLIYFQGNSAPDKSGLPSDRFSAERTGGSVSTLTIQRTQQEDSAVYLCASSLQGGTGGDGYTFGSGTRLTVV.